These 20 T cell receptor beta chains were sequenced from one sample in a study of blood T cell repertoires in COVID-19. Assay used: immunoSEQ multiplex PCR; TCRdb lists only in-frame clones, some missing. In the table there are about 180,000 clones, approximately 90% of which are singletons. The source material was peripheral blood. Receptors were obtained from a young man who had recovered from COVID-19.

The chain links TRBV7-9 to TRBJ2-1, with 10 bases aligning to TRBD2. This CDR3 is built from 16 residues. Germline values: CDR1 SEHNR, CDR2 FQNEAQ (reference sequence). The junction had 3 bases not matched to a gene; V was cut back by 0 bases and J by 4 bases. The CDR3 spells CASSLATSGLYNEQFF. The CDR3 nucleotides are TGTGCCAGCAGCTTAGCGACTAGCGGGTTGTACAATGAGCAGTTCTTC. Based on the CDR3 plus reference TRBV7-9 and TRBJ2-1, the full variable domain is DTGVSQNPRHKITKRGQNVTFRCDPISEHNRLYWYRQTLGQGPEFLTYFQNEAQLEKSRLLSDRFSAERPKGSFSTLEIQRTEQGDSAMYLCASSLATSGLYNEQFFGPGTRLTVL.

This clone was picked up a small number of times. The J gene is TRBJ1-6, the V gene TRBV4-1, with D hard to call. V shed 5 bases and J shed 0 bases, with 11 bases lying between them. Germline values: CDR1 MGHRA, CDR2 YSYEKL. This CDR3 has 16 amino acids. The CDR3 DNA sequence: TGCGCCAGCAGCGAGGTTGACGGCTCCTATAATTCACCCCTCCACTTT. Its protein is CASSEVDGSYNSPLHF.

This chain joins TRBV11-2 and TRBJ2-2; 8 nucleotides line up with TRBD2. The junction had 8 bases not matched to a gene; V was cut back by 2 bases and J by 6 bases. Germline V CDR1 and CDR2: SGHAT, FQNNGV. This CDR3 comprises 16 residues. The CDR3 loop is CASSLPGGLRSGELFF. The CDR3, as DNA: TGTGCCAGCAGCTTACCGGGAGGGCTTAGATCCGGGGAGCTGTTTTTT.

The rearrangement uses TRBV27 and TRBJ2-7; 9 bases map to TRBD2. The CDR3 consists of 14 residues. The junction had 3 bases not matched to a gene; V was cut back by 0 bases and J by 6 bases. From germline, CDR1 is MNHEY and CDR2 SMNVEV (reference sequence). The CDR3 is CASSLSGLAREQYF. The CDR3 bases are TGTGCCAGCAGTTTATCAGGACTAGCGCGCGAGCAGTACTTC.

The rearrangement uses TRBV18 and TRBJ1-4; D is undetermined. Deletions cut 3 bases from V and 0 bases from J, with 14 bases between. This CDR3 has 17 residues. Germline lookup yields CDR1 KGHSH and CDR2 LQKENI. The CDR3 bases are TGTGCCAGCTCACCTCGCGGAGGCAGCGCAACTAATGAAAAACTGTTTTTT. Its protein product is CASSPRGGSATNEKLFF.

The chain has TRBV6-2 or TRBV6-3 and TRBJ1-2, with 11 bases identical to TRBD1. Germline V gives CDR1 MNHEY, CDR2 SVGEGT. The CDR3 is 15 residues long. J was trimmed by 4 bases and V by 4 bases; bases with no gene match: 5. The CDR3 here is CASSSPGTGGYGYTF. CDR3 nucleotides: TGTGCCAGCAGTTCTCCCGGGACAGGGGGCTATGGCTACACCTTC.

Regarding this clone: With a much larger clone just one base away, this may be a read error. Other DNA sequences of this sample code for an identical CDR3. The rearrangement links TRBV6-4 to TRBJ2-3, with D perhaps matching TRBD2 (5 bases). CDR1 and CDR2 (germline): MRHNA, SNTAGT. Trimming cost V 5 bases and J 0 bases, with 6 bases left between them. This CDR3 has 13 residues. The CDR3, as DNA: TGTGCCAGCAGTAGCGGTAGCACAGATACGCAGTATTTT. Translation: CASSSGSTDTQYF.

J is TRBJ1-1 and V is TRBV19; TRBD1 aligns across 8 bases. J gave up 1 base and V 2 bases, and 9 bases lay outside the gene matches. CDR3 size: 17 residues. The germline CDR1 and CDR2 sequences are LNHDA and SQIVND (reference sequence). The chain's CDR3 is CASSINTGTGSNTEAFF. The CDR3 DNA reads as TGTGCCAGTAGTATAAATACAGGGACAGGATCGAACACTGAAGCTTTCTTT.

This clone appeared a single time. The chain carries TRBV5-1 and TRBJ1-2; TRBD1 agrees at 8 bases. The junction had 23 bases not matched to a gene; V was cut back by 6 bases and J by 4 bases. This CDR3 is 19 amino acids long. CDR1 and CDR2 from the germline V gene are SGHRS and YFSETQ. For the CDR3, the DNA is TGCGCCAGCACCCTTGGAAGAGGGCAGGGGGCGCGATCCGGCTATGGCTACACCTTC. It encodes CASTLGRGQGARSGYGYTF. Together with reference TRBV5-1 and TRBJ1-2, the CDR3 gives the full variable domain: KAGVTQTPRYLIKTRGQQVTLSCSPISGHRSVSWYQQTPGQGLQFLFEYFSETQRNKGNFPGRFSGRQFSNSRSEMNVSTLELGDSALYLCASTLGRGQGARSGYGYTFGSGTRLTVV.

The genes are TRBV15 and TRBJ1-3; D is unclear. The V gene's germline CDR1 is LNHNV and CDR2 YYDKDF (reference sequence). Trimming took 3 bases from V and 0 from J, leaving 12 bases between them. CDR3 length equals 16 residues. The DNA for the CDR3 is TGTGCCACCAGCAGTCAACAGCCTGTCTCTGGAAACACCATATATTTT. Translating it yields CATSSQQPVSGNTIYF.

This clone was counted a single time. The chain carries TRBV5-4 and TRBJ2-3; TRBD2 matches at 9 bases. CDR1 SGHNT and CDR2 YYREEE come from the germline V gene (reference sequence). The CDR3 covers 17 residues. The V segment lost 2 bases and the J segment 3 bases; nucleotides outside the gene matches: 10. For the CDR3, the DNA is TGTGCCAGCAGCTTATCCGGGGCGGGAGGGTTGACAGATACGCAGTATTTT. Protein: CASSLSGAGGLTDTQYF.

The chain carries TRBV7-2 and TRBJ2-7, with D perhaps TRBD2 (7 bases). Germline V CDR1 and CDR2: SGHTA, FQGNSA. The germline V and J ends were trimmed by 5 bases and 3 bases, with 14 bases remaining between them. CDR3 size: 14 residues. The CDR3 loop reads CASSPGGGGYEQYF. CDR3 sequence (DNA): TGTGCCAGCAGCCCCGGCGGGGGCGGCTACGAGCAGTACTTC.

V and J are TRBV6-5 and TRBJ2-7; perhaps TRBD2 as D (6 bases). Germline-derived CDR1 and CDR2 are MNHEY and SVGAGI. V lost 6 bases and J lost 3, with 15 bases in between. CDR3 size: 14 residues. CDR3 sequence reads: CASSISTSLYEQYF. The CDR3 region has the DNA TGTGCCAGCAGCATATCTACTAGCCTCTACGAGCAGTACTTC.

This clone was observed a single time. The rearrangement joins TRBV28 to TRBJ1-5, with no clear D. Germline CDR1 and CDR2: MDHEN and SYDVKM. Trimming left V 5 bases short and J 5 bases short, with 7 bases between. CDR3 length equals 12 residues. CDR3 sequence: CASSPGHQPQHF. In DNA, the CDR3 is TGTGCCAGCAGTCCGGGTCATCAGCCCCAGCATTTT. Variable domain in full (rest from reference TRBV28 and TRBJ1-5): DVKVTQSSRYLVKRTGEKVFLECVQDMDHENMFWYRQDPGLGLRLIYFSYDVKMKEKGDIPEGYSVSREKKERFSLILESASTNQTSMYLCASSPGHQPQHFGDGTRLSIL.

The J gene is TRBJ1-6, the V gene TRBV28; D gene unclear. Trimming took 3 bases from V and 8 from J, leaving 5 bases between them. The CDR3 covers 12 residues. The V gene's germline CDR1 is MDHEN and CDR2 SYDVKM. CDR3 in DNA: TGTGCCAGCAGTTTGTCCTATTCACCCCTCCACTTT. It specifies CASSLSYSPLHF. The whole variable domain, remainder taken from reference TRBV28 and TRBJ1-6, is DVKVTQSSRYLVKRTGEKVFLECVQDMDHENMFWYRQDPGLGLRLIYFSYDVKMKEKGDIPEGYSVSREKKERFSLILESASTNQTSMYLCASSLSYSPLHFGNGTRLTVT.

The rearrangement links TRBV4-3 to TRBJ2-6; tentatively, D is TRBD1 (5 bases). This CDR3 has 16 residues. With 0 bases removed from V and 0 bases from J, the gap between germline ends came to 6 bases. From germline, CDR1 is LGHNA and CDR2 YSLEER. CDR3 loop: CASSQDRGSGANVLTF. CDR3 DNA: TGCGCCAGCAGCCAAGATAGGGGCTCTGGGGCCAACGTCCTGACTTTC.

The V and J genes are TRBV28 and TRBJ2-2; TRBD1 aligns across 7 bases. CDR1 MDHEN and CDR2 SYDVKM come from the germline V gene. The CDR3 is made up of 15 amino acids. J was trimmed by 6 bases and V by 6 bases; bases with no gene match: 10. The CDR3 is CASSRSDRVPGELFF. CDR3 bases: TGTGCCAGCAGCAGAAGCGACAGGGTCCCCGGGGAGCTGTTTTTT.

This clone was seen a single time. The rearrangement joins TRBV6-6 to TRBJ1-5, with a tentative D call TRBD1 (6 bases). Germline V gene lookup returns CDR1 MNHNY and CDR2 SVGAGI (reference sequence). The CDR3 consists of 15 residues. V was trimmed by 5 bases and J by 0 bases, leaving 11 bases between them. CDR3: CASSLDRPSNQPQHF. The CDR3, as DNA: TGTGCCAGCAGTCTCGACAGGCCTAGCAATCAGCCCCAGCATTTT.

For the CDR3, the DNA is TGCGCCAGCAGCGGAGCGGGGGGGTCCTACAATGAGCAGTTCTTC. It specifies CASSGAGGSYNEQFF. This chain connects TRBV5-1 to TRBJ2-1, with 10 bases lining up with TRBD2. The CDR3 totals 15 residues. V shed 4 bases and J 1 base; nucleotides not matched to a gene: 2. Germline CDR1 SGHRS, CDR2 YFSETQ.

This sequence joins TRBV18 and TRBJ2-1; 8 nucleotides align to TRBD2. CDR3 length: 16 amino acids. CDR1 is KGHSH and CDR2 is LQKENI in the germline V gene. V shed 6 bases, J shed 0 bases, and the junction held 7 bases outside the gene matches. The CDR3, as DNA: TGTGCCAGCTCCCGGGAGGGGACGGTCTCCTACAATGAGCAGTTCTTC. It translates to CASSREGTVSYNEQFF. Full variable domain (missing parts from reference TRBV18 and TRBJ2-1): NAGVMQNPRHLVRRRGQEARLRCSPMKGHSHVYWYRQLPEEGLKFMVYLQKENIIDESGMPKERFSAEFPKEGPSILRIQQVVRGDSAAYFCASSREGTVSYNEQFFGPGTRLTVL.